What follows are 27 T cell receptor beta chains derived from one specimen sequenced in a study of siplizumab effects on memory and regulatory T cells (dated by TCRdb to 2018 to 2020). Library preparation employed the immunoSEQ multiplex PCR assay. TCRdb limited this immuneACCESS table to in-frame rearrangements with V and J called. A share of clones is missing; checked studies link under half to unresolved V genes, and the rest is unexplained. The sample table contains about 120,000 clones; only one count was recorded for 93% of them. The ten largest clonotypes hold 0.16% of the sample. Sequences were obtained from non-Treg CD4+ T cells sorted from blood. The cell subset or site tag for this specimen amounts to: FACS-sorted unstimulated CD4+ non-regulatory T cells. The receptors here all came from a human donor in good health.

This clone was observed a single time. The genes are TRBV13 and TRBJ2-5; 10 nucleotides align to TRBD1. Germline V gene lookup returns CDR1 PRHDT and CDR2 FYEKMQ (reference sequence). J lost 2 bases, V lost 0 bases, and 0 bases had no gene match. This CDR3 has 15 amino acids. This CDR3 reads CASSLGGQGQETQYF. The CDR3 DNA follows: TGTGCCAGCAGCTTAGGGGGACAGGGGCAAGAGACCCAGTACTTC.

The genes are TRBV28 and TRBJ1-5; a weak D match, TRBD1 (6 bases). CDR1 is MDHEN, CDR2 SYDVKM, per germline. Trimming removed 3 bases at V and 3 bases at J, with 12 bases between. The CDR3 covers 15 residues. CDR3 in amino acids: CASSFWGGPNQPQHF. The DNA of the CDR3 is TGTGCCAGCAGTTTTTGGGGGGGCCCCAATCAGCCCCAGCATTTT.

This rearrangement joins TRBV28 to TRBJ2-7; D uncertain. This CDR3 is 15 amino acids long. V was shortened by 7 bases and J by 2 bases, with 18 bases between the two germline ends. Germline lookup yields CDR1 MDHEN and CDR2 SYDVKM. CDR3 loop: CASIDHTVRTYEQYF. CDR3 DNA: TGTGCCAGCATTGACCATACTGTACGAACCTACGAGCAGTACTTC.

V gene TRBV28 combines with J gene TRBJ1-2; D gene unclear. V lost 3 bases and J 4 bases, leaving 12 bases between the germline ends. Germline assignment: CDR1 MDHEN and CDR2 SYDVKM. This CDR3 is built from 14 residues. The CDR3 sequence is CASSLNGRTYGYTF. Written as DNA, the CDR3 is TGTGCCAGCAGTTTGAACGGGAGGACCTATGGCTACACCTTC.

The chain joins TRBV15 to TRBJ1-2; the D is unclear. CDR1 is LNHNV, CDR2 YYDKDF, per germline (reference sequence). There are 13 residues in the CDR3. V shed 4 bases and J shed 7 bases, with 13 bases lying between them. This chain's CDR3 is CATSTDNSGGYTF. CDR3 nucleotide sequence: TGTGCCACCAGCACTGACAATTCAGGTGGCTACACCTTC.

The V gene is TRBV18, the J gene TRBJ1-1; D gene ambiguous. Between the trimmed V and J ends, which lost 2 bases and 1 base, there was a span of 5 bases. CDR3 length equals 13 residues. Germline-derived CDR1 and CDR2 are KGHSH and LQKENI. The DNA of the CDR3 is TGTGCCAGCTCACCAACAGAGAACACTGAAGCTTTCTTT. This gives the protein CASSPTENTEAFF.

This clone was seen only a few times. Written as DNA, the CDR3 is TGTGCCAGCAGCGCCCAGGGAGAAAGCGATGAGCAGTTCTTC. It translates to CASSAQGESDEQFF. The chain links TRBV7-3 to TRBJ2-1; TRBD1 or TRBD2 may be the D gene (5 bases each). Trimming stripped 5 bases from V and 8 bases from J, with 16 bases between. This CDR3 has 14 residues. Germline CDR1 reads SGHTA; CDR2 reads FQGTGA.

A remark on this clone: The germline gene is not matched at one end of the junction; a read error may be the cause. The J gene is TRBJ1-3, the V gene TRBV9; the D gene is possibly TRBD1 (6 bases). Germline CDR1 is SGDLS and CDR2 is YYNGEE. This CDR3 spans 15 amino acids. Here the CDR3 DNA reads TGTGCCAGCAGCGTAGAGGCAGGGGCAGGAAACACCACATATTTT. This translates into CASSVEAGAGNTTYF.

V gene TRBV7-9 combines with J gene TRBJ1-6; tentative D call: TRBD1 (5 bases). Germline values: CDR1 SEHNR, CDR2 FQNEAQ (reference sequence). The length of the CDR3 is 15 residues. Trimming shortened V by 6 bases and J by 9 bases, and 18 bases separated the two germline ends. The CDR3, as DNA: TGTGCCAGCAGTTCGACAGCCTCCGGGGGTTCACCCCTCCACTTT. It translates to CASSSTASGGSPLHF.

The J gene is TRBJ2-7, the V gene TRBV28; TRBD2 might be the D (6 bases). The V and J ends lost 8 bases and 3 bases respectively, with 11 bases between them. The CDR3 runs 12 residues. In germline, CDR1 is MDHEN, CDR2 SYDVKM. CDR3 in DNA: TGTGCCAGCCGGGGACTTCACTACGAGCAGTACTTC. It specifies CASRGLHYEQYF.

The gene calls are TRBV7-2 and TRBJ2-1; 8 positions agree with TRBD2. The CDR3 has 17 residues. The V gene end was trimmed by 1 base and the J gene end by 5 bases; junction bases not matched to a gene: 10. Looked up from germline, CDR1 is SGHTA and CDR2 is FQGNSA. In DNA, the CDR3 is TGTGCCAGCAGCTTAGGGTCAGCGGGGGCCCTTGACAATGAGCAGTTCTTC. Amino acids: CASSLGSAGALDNEQFF.

V usage is TRBV30 and J usage is TRBJ1-5; 7 bases are a match to TRBD1. V was clipped by 6 bases and J by 0 bases; unmatched bases: 11. This CDR3 spans 16 amino acids. Per the germline V gene, CDR1 is GTSNPN and CDR2 is SVGIG (reference sequence). In nucleotides, the CDR3 is TGTGCCTGTTCGACAGGGACTAGTTATAGCAATCAGCCCCAGCATTTT. As protein: CACSTGTSYSNQPQHF.

The chain uses TRBV27 and TRBJ2-2; D is unclear. This CDR3 comprises 14 residues. Germline CDR1 reads MNHEY; CDR2 reads SMNVEV (reference sequence). V lost 5 bases to trimming and J lost 3 bases, with 10 bases between them. This CDR3 reads CASSLVGYTGELFF. The CDR3 nucleotides are TGTGCCAGCAGTCTCGTGGGTTACACCGGGGAGCTGTTTTTT.

This clone was counted a single time. The chain links TRBV7-7 to TRBJ2-2; no clear D gene. The CDR3 spans 14 residues. Germline V gene sequence: CDR1 SSHAT, CDR2 FNYEAQ (reference sequence). V dropped 0 bases and J dropped 2 bases, with 4 bases sitting between them. This CDR3 reads CASSLAGNTGELFF. As DNA, the CDR3 is TGTGCCAGCAGCTTAGCCGGCAACACCGGGGAGCTGTTTTTT.

V gene TRBV4-2 combines with J gene TRBJ2-7, with D unresolved. With 1 base removed from V and 1 base from J, the gap between germline ends came to 8 bases. The CDR3 loop spans 14 amino acids. CDR1 is LGHNA and CDR2 is YNFKEQ in the germline V gene. CDR3 region: CASSQGPGSYEQYF. In DNA, the CDR3 is TGTGCCAGCAGCCAAGGGCCAGGTTCCTACGAGCAGTACTTC.

The gene calls are TRBV6-5 and TRBJ2-7; 7 bases are a match to TRBD1. Germline V gene lookup returns CDR1 MNHEY and CDR2 SVGAGI. The CDR3 consists of 13 residues. With 6 bases clipped from V and 5 bases from J, the junction kept 7 bases outside the gene matches. The CDR3 is CASRRTGLDEQYF. CDR3 nucleotide sequence: TGTGCCAGCAGGCGGACAGGCTTGGACGAGCAGTACTTC.

The chain employs TRBV7-2 and TRBJ2-1; weak D call: TRBD2 (6 bases). This CDR3 is built from 12 residues. Germline CDR1 reads SGHTA; CDR2 reads FQGNSA. V was cut by 1 base and J by 8 bases, with 6 bases left in between. The CDR3, as DNA: TGTGCCAGCAGCTTAGGGAGGGATGAGCAGTTCTTC. Encoded protein: CASSLGRDEQFF.

The chain couples TRBV19 to TRBJ2-5, with TRBD2 as a possible D gene (6 bases). Germline V gene sequence: CDR1 LNHDA, CDR2 SQIVND (reference sequence). The V gene lost 5 bases and the J gene lost 2 bases, with 12 bases spanning the gap. The CDR3 is 14 amino acids. CDR3 bases: TGTGCCAGTAGTGCGGGGACGGAACAAGAGACCCAGTACTTC. As protein: CASSAGTEQETQYF.

This chain connects TRBV7-8 to TRBJ1-1, with D possibly being TRBD1 (6 bases). The CDR3 totals 17 residues. V lost 3 bases and J lost 4, with 21 bases in between. Germline V gene lookup returns CDR1 SGHVS and CDR2 FQNEAQ. CDR3 sequence reads: CASSFRPRDTIATEAFF. DNA for the CDR3: TGTGCCAGCAGCTTCCGGCCCCGGGACACAATAGCCACTGAAGCTTTCTTT.

The chain is built from TRBV5-1 and TRBJ1-4, with 11 bases fitting TRBD1. The CDR3 covers 15 residues. Per the germline V gene, CDR1 is SGHRS and CDR2 is YFSETQ. V dropped 4 bases and J dropped 7; count of bases not matched to a gene: 6. DNA for the CDR3: TGCGCCAGCAGCCTAGGGGACAGGGGGAGTGAAAAACTGTTTTTT. This encodes CASSLGDRGSEKLFF.

This chain uses TRBV5-4 with TRBJ1-2; tentatively, D is TRBD1 (6 bases). CDR3 length equals 14 residues. V shed 0 bases and J shed 5 bases, with 11 bases lying between them. Germline V CDR1 and CDR2: SGHNT, YYREEE (reference sequence). CDR3 loop: CASSLAYREYGYTF. CDR3 coding DNA: TGTGCCAGCAGCTTGGCCTACAGGGAGTATGGCTACACCTTC.

V and J are TRBV12-5 and TRBJ1-2; tentative D call: TRBD1 (6 bases). Trimming left V 2 bases short and J 7 bases short, with 8 bases between. Germline CDR1 and CDR2: LGHNT and FRNRAP. This CDR3 has 12 residues. As DNA, the CDR3 is TGTGCTAGTGGTTTGATCAGGGGTGGCTACACCTTC. This translates into CASGLIRGGYTF.

The chain joins TRBV7-9 to TRBJ2-3, with 11 bases identical to TRBD2. The V gene's germline CDR1 is SEHNR and CDR2 FQNEAQ (reference sequence). The CDR3 is 18 amino acids. The ends lost 5 bases at V and 1 base at J; junction bases unmatched: 11. In nucleotides, the CDR3 is TGTGCCAGCAGCCCACCAGGACTAGCGGGCGAACGCACAGATACGCAGTATTTT. Amino acid sequence: CASSPPGLAGERTDTQYF.

J is TRBJ1-1 and V is TRBV28, with D perhaps matching TRBD1 (6 bases). This CDR3 comprises 13 residues. Germline CDR1 and CDR2: MDHEN and SYDVKM. V was trimmed by 6 bases and J by 1 base, leaving 9 bases between them. CDR3 nucleotide sequence: TGTGCCAGCAGGGGGGGGGCGAACACTGAAGCTTTCTTT. It encodes CASRGGANTEAFF.

This chain joins TRBV7-2 and TRBJ2-7; D possibly corresponds to TRBD2 (5 bases). Trimming removed 8 bases from V and 7 bases from J, with 15 bases in between. Germline assignment: CDR1 SGHTA and CDR2 FQGNSA. The CDR3 is 12 amino acids. CDR3 nucleotides: TGTGCCAGCCGATTAGGGAGTCGGGAGCAGTACTTC. This sequence encodes CASRLGSREQYF.

The chain combines TRBV19 with TRBJ1-2; no reliable D call. CDR3 size: 13 residues. V gave up 9 bases and J gave up 4 bases, with 15 bases separating them. In germline, CDR1 is LNHDA, CDR2 SQIVND (reference sequence). CDR3 loop: CASSLGSGYGYTF. The DNA for the CDR3 is TGTGCCAGCAGTCTGGGGAGCGGCTATGGCTACACCTTC.

The count of this clone is one. Other DNA sequences from this sample encode an identical CDR3 as well. The chain has TRBV19 and TRBJ1-5; D might be TRBD1 (5 bases). Trimming shortened V by 3 bases and J by 3 bases, and 12 bases separated the two germline ends. Germline V gene sequence: CDR1 LNHDA, CDR2 SQIVND (reference sequence). This CDR3 region has 15 residues. CDR3 sequence (DNA): TGTGCCAGTAGTATTGGGGGGACGGTCAATCAGCCCCAGCATTTT. Translation: CASSIGGTVNQPQHF.